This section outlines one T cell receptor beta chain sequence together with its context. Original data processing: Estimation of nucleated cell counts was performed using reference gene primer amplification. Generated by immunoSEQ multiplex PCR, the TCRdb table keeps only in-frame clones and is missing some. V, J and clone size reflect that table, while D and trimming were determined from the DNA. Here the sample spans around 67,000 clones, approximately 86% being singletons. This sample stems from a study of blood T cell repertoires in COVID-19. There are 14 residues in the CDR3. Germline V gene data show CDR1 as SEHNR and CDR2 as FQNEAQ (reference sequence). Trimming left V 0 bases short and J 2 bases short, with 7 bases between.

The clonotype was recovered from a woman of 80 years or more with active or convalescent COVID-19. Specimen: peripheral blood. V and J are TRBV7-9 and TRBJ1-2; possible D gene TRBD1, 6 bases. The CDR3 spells CASSLAQGNYGYTF. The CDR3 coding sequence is TGTGCCAGCAGCTTAGCCCAGGGGAACTATGGCTACACCTTC.